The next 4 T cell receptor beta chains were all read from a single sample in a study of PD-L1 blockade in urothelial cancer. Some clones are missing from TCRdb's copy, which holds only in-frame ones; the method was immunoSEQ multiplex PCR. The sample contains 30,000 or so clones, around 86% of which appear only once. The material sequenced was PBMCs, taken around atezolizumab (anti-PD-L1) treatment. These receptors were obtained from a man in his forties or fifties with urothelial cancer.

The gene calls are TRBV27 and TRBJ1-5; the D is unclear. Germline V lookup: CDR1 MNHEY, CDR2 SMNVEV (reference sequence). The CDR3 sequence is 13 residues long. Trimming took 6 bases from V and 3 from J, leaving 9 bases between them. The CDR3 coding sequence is TGTGCCAGCAGGCCGAGGGTCAATCAGCCCCAGCATTTT. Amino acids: CASRPRVNQPQHF.

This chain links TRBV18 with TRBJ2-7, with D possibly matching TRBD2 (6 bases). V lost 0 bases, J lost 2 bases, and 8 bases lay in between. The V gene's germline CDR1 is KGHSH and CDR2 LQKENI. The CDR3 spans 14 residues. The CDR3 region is CASSPPGLTYEQYF. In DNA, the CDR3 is TGTGCCAGCTCACCACCGGGACTTACCTACGAGCAGTACTTC.

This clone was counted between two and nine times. The DNA of the CDR3 is TGTGCCACCGTAGGCCCGGGACAGGGGAACACTGAAGCTTTCTTT. This sequence encodes CATVGPGQGNTEAFF. The chain combines TRBV28 with TRBJ1-1; 9 positions match TRBD1. Trimming at V came to 10 bases and at J to 1 base, leaving 10 bases not matched to a gene. The CDR3 has 15 residues. The germline CDR1 and CDR2 sequences are MDHEN and SYDVKM.

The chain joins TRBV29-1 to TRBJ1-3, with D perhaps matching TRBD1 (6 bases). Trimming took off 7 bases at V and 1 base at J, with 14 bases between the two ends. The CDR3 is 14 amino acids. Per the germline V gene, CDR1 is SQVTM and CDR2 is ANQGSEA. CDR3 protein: CSARAGASGNTIYF. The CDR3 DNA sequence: TGCAGCGCCCGTGCAGGGGCATCTGGAAACACCATATATTTT.